The 25 T cell receptor beta chains given below trace back to one sample, sequenced in a study of memory CD4+ T cells and cytomegalovirus serostatus. The sort gate was single viable CD3+CD4+CD8-CD45RO+ cells for memory CD4+ T cells. Repertoires were generated with immunoSEQ multiplex PCR, while TCRdb's copy carries only in-frame clones and drops some. The sample includes 55,000 to 75,000 clones, around 83% of them seen just once. What was sequenced was memory CD4+ T cells from blood. These receptor sequences come from an adult in good health and CMV-seronegative.

This chain links TRBV28 with TRBJ2-7, with 11 positions matching TRBD2. V gave up 6 bases and J gave up 4 bases; unmatched junction bases: 14. The CDR3 runs to 17 residues. Germline V gene sequence: CDR1 MDHEN, CDR2 SYDVKM. The CDR3 reads CASSYIIAGGMRYEQYF. In nucleotides, the CDR3 is TGTGCCAGCAGCTACATCATAGCGGGAGGGATGAGGTACGAGCAGTACTTC.

In this sample, this clone is medium-sized. The chain combines TRBV5-4 with TRBJ2-7; 12 positions match TRBD2. CDR1 is SGHNT, CDR2 YYREEE, per germline (reference sequence). There are 15 residues in the CDR3. V lost 4 bases and J lost 3; bases outside the gene matches: 5. CDR3 DNA: TGTGCCAGCAGCGCCTGGACTAGCGGGATCTACGAGCAGTACTTC. Its protein is CASSAWTSGIYEQYF.

The J gene is TRBJ1-5, the V gene TRBV19; 8 bases align to TRBD1. The CDR3 totals 16 residues. CDR1 is LNHDA and CDR2 is SQIVND in the germline V gene (reference sequence). Germline trimming cut 6 bases from V and 3 bases from J; bases unmatched to any gene: 10. As DNA, the CDR3 is TGTGCCAGTAGGACAGGGGAGAAGGGGCCCAATCAGCCCCAGCATTTT. It translates to CASRTGEKGPNQPQHF.

The genes are TRBV6-5 and TRBJ2-1; 11 bases are a match to TRBD2. The junction had 4 bases not matched to a gene; V was cut back by 6 bases and J by 3 bases. This CDR3 is built from 15 residues. Germline CDR1 MNHEY, CDR2 SVGAGI. The CDR3 is CASRLAGGIYNEQFF. CDR3 coding DNA: TGTGCCAGCAGGCTAGCGGGGGGCATCTACAATGAGCAGTTCTTC.

In DNA, the CDR3 is TGTGCCAGCAGTTCGGGACAGGGGTTGGGTGAGCAGTTCTTC. It encodes CASSSGQGLGEQFF. J is TRBJ2-1 and V is TRBV27, with 10 positions matching TRBD1. Trimming removed 4 bases from V and 9 bases from J; junction bases left unmatched: 6. The CDR3 has 14 amino acids. Germline V gene lookup returns CDR1 MNHEY and CDR2 SMNVEV (reference sequence).

The chain employs TRBV19 and TRBJ2-1, with D perhaps TRBD2 (6 bases). The CDR3 has 16 residues. Germline V lookup: CDR1 LNHDA, CDR2 SQIVND (reference sequence). V shed 4 bases and J shed 1 base, with 14 bases lying between them. The CDR3 is CASSNSLATSYNEQFF. CDR3 bases: TGTGCCAGTAGTAACTCTCTAGCGACGTCCTACAATGAGCAGTTCTTC.

This clone turned up a few times. CDR3 in amino acids: CASSVNVGDEKLFF. CDR3 sequence (DNA): TGTGCCAGCAGCGTAAATGTCGGGGATGAAAAACTGTTTTTT. J is TRBJ1-4 and V is TRBV9, with unresolved D. The CDR3 covers 14 residues. CDR1 is SGDLS, CDR2 YYNGEE, per germline. V was cut by 1 base and J by 6 bases, with 10 bases left in between.

The V gene is TRBV7-8, the J gene TRBJ2-7; 7 bases match TRBD1. Germline-derived CDR1 and CDR2 are SGHVS and FQNEAQ. The J segment lost 3 bases and the V segment lost 0 bases, leaving 2 bases of the junction unmatched. The CDR3 runs 14 residues. Here the CDR3 reads CASSLAGTDYEQYF. In nucleotides, the CDR3 is TGTGCCAGCAGCTTAGCGGGGACAGACTACGAGCAGTACTTC. Full variable domain (rest looked up from reference TRBV7-8 and TRBJ2-7): GAGVSQSPRYKVAKRGQDVALRCDPISGHVSLFWYQQALGQGPEFLTYFQNEAQLDKSGLPSDRFFAERPEGSVSTLKIQRTQQEDSAVYLCASSLAGTDYEQYFGPGTRLTVT.

The genes are TRBV29-1 and TRBJ1-5; 7 nucleotides agree with TRBD1. After removal of 4 bases from V and 3 bases from J, the junction contained 3 bases not matched to a gene. The germline V gene encodes CDR1 SQVTM and CDR2 ANQGSEA. The CDR3 contains 13 residues. The CDR3 is CSVGGGVNQPQHF. The CDR3, as DNA: TGCAGCGTTGGAGGGGGCGTCAATCAGCCCCAGCATTTT. The variable domain in full, with the rest retrieved from reference TRBV29-1 and TRBJ1-5, is SAVISQKPSRDICQRGTSLTIQCQVDSQVTMMFWYRQQPGQSLTLIATANQGSEATYESGFVIDKFPISRPNLTFSTLTVSNMSPEDSSIYLCSVGGGVNQPQHFGDGTRLSIL.

This chain joins TRBV11-2 and TRBJ1-3, with D tentatively TRBD1 (5 bases). This CDR3 is 10 amino acids long. Trimming pared 8 bases from V and 12 bases from J, leaving 11 bases between. Germline V gene sequence: CDR1 SGHAT, CDR2 FQNNGV. CDR3 region: CASGTLHIYF. CDR3 bases: TGTGCCAGCGGGACCTTGCACATATATTTT.

The chain links TRBV7-2 to TRBJ2-2; TRBD2 is a possible D gene (5 bases). Per the germline V gene, CDR1 is SGHTA and CDR2 is FQGNSA. V lost 0 bases and J lost 7, with 12 bases in between. The CDR3 length is 15 residues. This chain's CDR3 is CASSLAGYGIGELFF. The CDR3 DNA is TGTGCCAGCAGCTTAGCCGGGTACGGGATCGGGGAGCTGTTTTTT.

This sequence joins TRBV19 and TRBJ1-1; D is ambiguous. In germline, CDR1 is LNHDA, CDR2 SQIVND (reference sequence). The CDR3 consists of 13 residues. V was trimmed by 7 bases and J by 0 bases, leaving 9 bases between them. The CDR3 DNA reads TGTGCCAGTACTCTGGCTGTGAACACTGAAGCTTTCTTT. Its protein is CASTLAVNTEAFF.

The rearrangement uses TRBV7-9 and TRBJ2-7; tentatively, D is TRBD1 (7 bases). The CDR3 runs 13 residues. Trimming pared 5 bases from V and 4 bases from J, leaving 12 bases between. Germline V gives CDR1 SEHNR, CDR2 FQNEAQ (reference sequence). The CDR3 bases are TGTGCCAGCAGCCCCAGGGGGGTTTACGAGCAGTACTTC. Translating gives CASSPRGVYEQYF.

This clone was found once. J is TRBJ1-1 and V is TRBV6-1, with TRBD1 matching 9 bases. V shed 8 bases and J 6 bases; nucleotides not matched to a gene: 10. The CDR3 is 14 residues long. From germline, CDR1 is MNHNS and CDR2 SASEGT. The CDR3 nucleotides are TGTGCCAGCGGGGGTAGACAGGGGGGTCCTGAAGCTTTCTTT. Protein sequence: CASGGRQGGPEAFF.

The DNA for the CDR3 is TGTGCCAGCAGCGCCACTAGTGGGAGTGAGCAGTTCTTC. Its protein is CASSATSGSEQFF. J is TRBJ2-1 and V is TRBV11-2; perhaps TRBD2 as D (5 bases). CDR3 length: 13 amino acids. CDR1 is SGHAT, CDR2 FQNNGV, per germline. Deletions cut 5 bases from V and 9 bases from J, with 14 bases between.

The V and J genes are TRBV7-3 and TRBJ2-1; TRBD2 agrees at 8 bases. The CDR3 covers 15 residues. J gave up 0 bases and V 4 bases, and 2 bases lay outside the gene matches. The germline V gene encodes CDR1 SGHTA and CDR2 FQGTGA. Here the CDR3 DNA reads TGTGCCAGCAGCTCCACTAGCGGCTCCTACAATGAGCAGTTCTTC. It codes for CASSSTSGSYNEQFF.

The chain uses TRBV5-4 and TRBJ2-2; 9 bases are a match to TRBD1. The trim removed 4 bases at V and 3 bases at J, leaving 4 bases unmatched. Per germline, CDR1 SGHNT and CDR2 YYREEE (reference sequence). This CDR3 is 15 amino acids long. The CDR3 DNA is TGTGCCAGCAGCCCGCGGACAGGGGACACCGGGGAGCTGTTTTTT. It translates to CASSPRTGDTGELFF.

The rearrangement links TRBV11-2 to TRBJ2-7; 7 bases map to TRBD2. After removal of 1 base from V and 2 bases from J, the junction contained 5 bases not matched to a gene. From germline, CDR1 is SGHAT and CDR2 FQNNGV. The CDR3 has 15 amino acids. CDR3: CASSLAGGGPYEQYF. In DNA, the CDR3 is TGTGCCAGCAGCTTAGCGGGGGGAGGCCCCTACGAGCAGTACTTC.

This clone was recorded a few times. This chain connects TRBV7-2 to TRBJ2-5; D gene unclear. Per germline, CDR1 SGHTA and CDR2 FQGNSA. Trimming removed 1 base from V and 0 bases from J, with 9 bases in between. There are 15 residues in the CDR3. CDR3 protein: CASSLVGRNQETQYF. The CDR3 bases are TGTGCCAGCAGCTTAGTCGGACGGAACCAAGAGACCCAGTACTTC.

The chain joins TRBV6-6 to TRBJ1-2, with TRBD1 as a possible D gene (5 bases). V was clipped by 0 bases and J by 2 bases, with 10 bases between them. The CDR3 has 15 residues. The V gene's germline CDR1 is MNHNY and CDR2 SVGAGI (reference sequence). The CDR3: CASSYSSRVNYGYTF. The CDR3 region has the DNA TGTGCCAGCAGTTACTCGTCCAGGGTGAACTATGGCTACACCTTC.

This clone was picked up a small number of times. This chain links TRBV6-5 with TRBJ1-6, with D unclear. CDR3 size: 12 residues. From germline, CDR1 is MNHEY and CDR2 SVGAGI. Trimming shortened V by 5 bases and J by 4 bases, and 3 bases separated the two germline ends. The CDR3 DNA sequence: TGTGCCAGCAGTCAGTATAATTCACCCCTCCACTTT. This gives the protein CASSQYNSPLHF.

The chain employs TRBV5-8 and TRBJ2-5, with D perhaps TRBD1 (6 bases). Deletions cut 5 bases from V and 4 bases from J, with 18 bases between. The CDR3 consists of 15 residues. CDR1 is SGHTS, CDR2 YDEGEE, per germline. CDR3 sequence reads: CASSMSGAWGETQYF. The CDR3 nucleotides read TGTGCCAGCAGTATGTCAGGGGCATGGGGAGAGACCCAGTACTTC.

V and J are TRBV28 and TRBJ2-1; 10 nucleotides agree with TRBD1. V lost 7 bases to trimming and J lost 0 bases; unmatched junction nucleotides: 12. The CDR3 has 18 amino acids. CDR1 is MDHEN and CDR2 is SYDVKM in the germline V gene. CDR3 amino acids: CASTGTGVGTDSYNEQFF. CDR3 DNA: TGTGCCAGCACCGGGACAGGGGTCGGGACTGACTCCTACAATGAGCAGTTCTTC.

This rearrangement joins TRBV7-3 to TRBJ2-5, with a weak D call TRBD2 (6 bases). CDR1 is SGHTA and CDR2 is FQGTGA in the germline V gene. The CDR3 totals 15 residues. The germline V and J ends were trimmed by 2 bases and 2 bases, with 12 bases remaining between them. The CDR3 region has the DNA TGTGCCAGCAGCTTAGGGAGGACGGTGCAAGAGACCCAGTACTTC. Encoded protein: CASSLGRTVQETQYF.

The rearrangement links TRBV2 to TRBJ2-7; 8 bases fit TRBD1. This CDR3 spans 14 amino acids. J lost 1 base, V lost 6 bases, and 5 bases had no gene match. Looked up from germline, CDR1 is SNHLY and CDR2 is FYNNEI. CDR3 in DNA: TGTGCCAGCAGGCCGGGACAGGCGTCCTACGAGCAGTACTTC. It codes for CASRPGQASYEQYF.